The T cell receptor (beta chain) described here comes from a study of blood T cells in healthy people across ages. The CDR3 has 14 amino acids. Germline V gives CDR1 SGHAT, CDR2 FQDESV (reference sequence). V was shortened by 4 bases and J by 3 bases, with 13 bases between the two germline ends. Primed by a sample-barcoded 5' primer and a J-beta primer mix, a second PCR proceeded for about 7 to 12 cycles. TCRdb reprocessed the 5' RACE reads with MiXCR, giving one entry per CDR3 protein. The sample holds 1.5 million to 1.8 million distinct CDR3 sequences; about 45% are singletons and the top ten take around 4%.

The chain combines TRBV11-1 with TRBJ2-7; D is uncertain. The source is a woman younger than 30 in good health. The sample consisted of blood. CDR3 nucleotides: TGTGCCAGCAGCTCCTTGGGTAACTACTACGAGCAGTACTTC. Translated: CASSSLGNYYEQYF.